This TCR beta chain was sequenced for a study of beta chain features in type 1 diabetes (dated by TCRdb to the late 2010s). Notes on the research overall: Mean age, gender distribution, total cell number and subset yield did not differ between patients and healthy donors. Across all samples, roughly 110,000,000 sorted cells were examined, and cell number per subset correlated strongly with RNA yield. The study compared TCRB repertoires of sorted circulating CD4+ T cell subsets between recently diagnosed type 1 diabetes patients and matched healthy donors. Regulatory and stem cell-like memory subsets were isolated from only 8 patients and roughly 8 healthy donors, whereas naive and central memory subsets came from all 28 donors.

The entire isolated RNA was reverse transcribed using the High Capacity cDNA Reverse Transcription Kit, and thus expressed TCRB transcripts were sequenced. Deep immunoSEQ sequencing was performed on naive, central memory and regulatory T cell samples, with an average of about 4 million total reads per sample. Sorted cells were lysed in RLT buffer and RNA was extracted with DNase-treated RNeasy Micro or Mini kits, depending on cell number. Each cell subset was processed on its own to prevent cross-contamination, while patient and healthy donor samples were processed together. Using the immunoSEQ multiplex PCR, TCRB sequences were amplified from cDNA into 87-bp fragments spanning the CDR3 region. Amplicons were sequenced on the Illumina HiSeq platform. Concerning the study's data processing: Synthetic template baselines were used to correct PCR bias computationally, reads within Hamming distance 2 were collapsed together, and singletons that could not be merged were discarded. Reads were aligned against IMGT so that V, D and J genes, CDR3 length and insertions or deletions at six rearrangement sites could be assigned. Within each subset, clonotype counts were normalized to sorted cell number, after which true diversity and Gini coefficients were computed with the tcR R package. Repertoire sharing was quantified using the overlap coefficient calculated on TCRB nucleotide sequences. The immuneACCESS repertoire file appears here via TCRdb, limited to in-frame rearrangements. These files lack a portion of the clones; in checked studies, under half of the deficit traces to unresolved V genes, and the cause of the others is not known. From that table come the V and J calls and clone size; the DNA was used to work out D and trimming. The sample has fewer than 65,000 clones on record, roughly three fifths of them singletons. The top ten clonotypes cover roughly 2% of the sample.

From the cysteine through the phenylalanine, the CDR3 covers 15 amino acids. Only the CDR3 region is kept as DNA, spanning 45 bases read in frame from base 1. In the germline V gene, CDR1 corresponds to SGHDT and CDR2 to YYEEEE. The junction shows trimming of 4 bases on V and 3 bases on J, plus 16 bases between the germline ends. Each donor gave one peripheral blood draw, averaging roughly 100 mL, which was collected into heparinised tubes. A BD FACSAria II was used to sort naive, central memory, regulatory and stem cell-like memory CD4+ T cells with a panel that included CD45RO, CCR7, CD25, CD127, CD95 and CD27. Every sorted population had a purity above 95%. PBMCs were isolated right away by Lymphoprep density gradient centrifugation and were stained directly, without culture. So that batch effects would be minimized, each experiment stained and sorted samples in pairs, pairing one healthy donor with one patient.

A few counts support this clone. Its recognized antigen is unknown. Base qualities are not at hand, and no much larger clone is one base apart. General findings and caveats noted by the study authors: Sequencing cDNA rather than genomic DNA could over-represent highly expressing activated cells, although activation and CD3 levels did not differ between groups. At VDJ recombination sites, patients with type 1 diabetes made fewer insertions and deleted more nucleotides, a pattern implying thymic rearrangement abnormalities. Naive, central memory and regulatory TCRB repertoires appeared to be more similar among patients than among healthy donors. HLA sub-analyses involved small numbers of individuals, so any influence of HLA type on TCRB rearrangement remained unresolved. In all four CD4+ subsets, TCRB CDR3 length was moderately but significantly shorter in type 1 diabetes patients. Shorter templates might be favored by PCR, yet because patient and control samples were amplified and corrected together, any such skew would affect both groups equally.

The sample was Tregs from blood. Sample cell subset or site, as interpreted from the label and publication: regulatory CD4+ T cells. The receptor chain draws on TRBV5-6 and TRBJ1-1, with TRBD1 perhaps the D gene, on 5 matching bases. This TCR was sampled from a woman aged 18-29 years in good health. This receptor has the CDR3 CASSRGPGRDTEAFF. Read as DNA, the sequence is TGTGCCAGCAGCAGAGGCCCAGGGAGGGACACTGAAGCTTTCTTT.